This T cell receptor (beta chain) was recovered during a study of blood T cells in healthy people across ages. Study-level information: Template switching recovered approximately one barcoded beta molecule for every two T cells. Study findings and constraints: Roughly linear age-related decline in beta diversity appeared, significant by age roughly 40. Both higher diversity and more naive CD4+ cells marked long-lived donors when set against aged donors.

The CDR3 has 15 residues. V was clipped by 1 base and J by 5 bases, with 14 bases between them. Per germline, CDR1 LGHDT and CDR2 YNNKEL (reference sequence). With respect to this clonotype: Its antigen is undetermined.

A second about 6 to 12 cycle PCR used barcoded and J-beta primers. TCRdb recomputed calls from the 5' RACE reads with MiXCR, one row per CDR3 protein. Among about 1.6 million distinct CDR3 sequences listed, about 35% were seen once. The J gene is TRBJ2-5, the V gene TRBV3-1, with D perhaps TRBD1 or TRBD2 (5 bases each). Sequenced sample: blood. This sequence originates from a woman aged 25 to 39 in good health. This CDR3 reads CASSQGARERETQYF. The CDR3 nucleotides are TGTGCCAGCAGCCAAGGTGCCAGGGAGAGGGAGACCCAGTACTTC.